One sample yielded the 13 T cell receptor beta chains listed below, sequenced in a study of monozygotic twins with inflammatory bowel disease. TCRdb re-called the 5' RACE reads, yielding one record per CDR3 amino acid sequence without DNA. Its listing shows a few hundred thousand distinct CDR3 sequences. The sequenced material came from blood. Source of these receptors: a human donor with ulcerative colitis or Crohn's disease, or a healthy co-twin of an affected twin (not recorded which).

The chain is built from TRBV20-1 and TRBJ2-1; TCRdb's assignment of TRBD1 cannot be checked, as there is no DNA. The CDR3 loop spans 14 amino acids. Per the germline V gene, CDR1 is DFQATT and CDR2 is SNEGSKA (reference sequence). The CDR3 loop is CRGWAGSSYNEQFF.

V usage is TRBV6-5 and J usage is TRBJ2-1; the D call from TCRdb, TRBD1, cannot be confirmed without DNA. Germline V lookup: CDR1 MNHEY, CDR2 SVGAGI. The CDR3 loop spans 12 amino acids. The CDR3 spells CASSQGADEQFF.

The CDR3 sequence is CSVEGLADTDTQYF. This rearrangement joins TRBV29-1 to TRBJ2-3; without DNA, the TCRdb call of TRBD2 cannot be checked. The CDR3 covers 14 residues. CDR1 is SQVTM, CDR2 ANQGSEA, per germline.

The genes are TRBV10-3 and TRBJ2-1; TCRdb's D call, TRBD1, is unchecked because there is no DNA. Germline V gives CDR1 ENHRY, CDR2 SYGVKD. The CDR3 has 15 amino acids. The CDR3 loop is CAIRAGTQGLNEQFF.

The CDR3 loop is CASSVGPGDSTGELFF. The chain links TRBV9 to TRBJ2-2; TCRdb picks TRBD1, but there is no DNA to check that call. The CDR3 is made up of 16 amino acids. CDR1 SGDLS and CDR2 YYNGEE come from the germline V gene.

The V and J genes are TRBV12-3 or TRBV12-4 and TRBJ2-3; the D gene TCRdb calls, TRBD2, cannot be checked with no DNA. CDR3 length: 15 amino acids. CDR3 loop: CASSLAGGPGDTQYF.

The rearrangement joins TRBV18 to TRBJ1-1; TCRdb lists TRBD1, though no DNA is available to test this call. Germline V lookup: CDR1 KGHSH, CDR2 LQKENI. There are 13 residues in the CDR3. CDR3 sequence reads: CASSQTGKTEAFF.

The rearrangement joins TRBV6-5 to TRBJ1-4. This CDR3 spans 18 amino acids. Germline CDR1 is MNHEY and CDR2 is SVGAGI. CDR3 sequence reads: CASRYRGLMEGSEEKLFF.

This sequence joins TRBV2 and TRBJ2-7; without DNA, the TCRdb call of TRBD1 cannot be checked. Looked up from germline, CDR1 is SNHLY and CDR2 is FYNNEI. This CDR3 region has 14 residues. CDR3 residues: CAIPIRDRGDEQYF.

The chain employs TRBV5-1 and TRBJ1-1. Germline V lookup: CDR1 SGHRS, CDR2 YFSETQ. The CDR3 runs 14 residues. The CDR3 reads CASSFRVGDTEAFF.

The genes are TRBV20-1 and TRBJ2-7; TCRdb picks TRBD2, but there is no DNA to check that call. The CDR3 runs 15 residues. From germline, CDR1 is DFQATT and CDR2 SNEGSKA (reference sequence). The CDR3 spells CRSTRGGLDSYEQYF.

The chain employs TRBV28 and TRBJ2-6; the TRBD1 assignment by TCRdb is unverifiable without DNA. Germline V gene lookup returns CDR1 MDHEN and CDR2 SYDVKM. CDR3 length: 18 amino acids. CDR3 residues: CASTPGGQVPSGANVLTF.

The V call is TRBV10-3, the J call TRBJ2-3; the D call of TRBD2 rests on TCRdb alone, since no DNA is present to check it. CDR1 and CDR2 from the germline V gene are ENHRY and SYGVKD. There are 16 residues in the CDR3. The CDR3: CAISESLRGGTDTQYF.